This entry features one TCR beta chain sequence. Trimming left V 1 base short and J 4 bases short, with 12 bases between. Germline assignment: CDR1 SGHTA and CDR2 FQGNSA. The CDR3 runs to 15 residues. Per the authors' pipeline: By means of reference gene primer amplification, nucleated cell counts were estimated. Sequencing was performed with immunoSEQ multiplex PCR; in TCRdb, only in-frame clones are kept and a portion is missing. V, J and clone size are taken as reported in that table, and D and trimming were inferred from the DNA itself. This table has roughly 320,000 clones, over 90% appearing once. The data were taken from a study of blood T cell repertoires in COVID-19. Within 2 weeks before study entry, exposed participants met a COVID-19 case.

This clonotype was sampled from a woman aged 25 to 39 who had been exposed to COVID-19. The sequenced sample was PBMCs or T cells enriched from blood (not recorded which). This chain links TRBV7-2 with TRBJ2-3, with TRBD2 as a possible D gene (7 bases). The CDR3 loop reads CASSLEGGVADTQYF. DNA for the CDR3: TGTGCCAGCAGCTTAGAAGGGGGGGTGGCAGATACGCAGTATTTT.